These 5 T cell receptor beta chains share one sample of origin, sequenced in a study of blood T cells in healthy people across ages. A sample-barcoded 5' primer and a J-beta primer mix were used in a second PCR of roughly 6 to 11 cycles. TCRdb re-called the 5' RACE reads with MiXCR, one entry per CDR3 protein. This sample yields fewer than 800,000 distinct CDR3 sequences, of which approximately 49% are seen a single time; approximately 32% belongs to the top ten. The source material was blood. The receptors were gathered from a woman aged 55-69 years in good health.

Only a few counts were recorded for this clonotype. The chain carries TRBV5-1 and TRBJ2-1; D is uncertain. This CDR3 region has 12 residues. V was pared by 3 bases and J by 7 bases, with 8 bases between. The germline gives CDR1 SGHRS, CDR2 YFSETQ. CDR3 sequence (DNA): TGCGCCAGCAGCTCGGTGTGGAATGAGCAGTTCTTC. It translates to CASSSVWNEQFF.

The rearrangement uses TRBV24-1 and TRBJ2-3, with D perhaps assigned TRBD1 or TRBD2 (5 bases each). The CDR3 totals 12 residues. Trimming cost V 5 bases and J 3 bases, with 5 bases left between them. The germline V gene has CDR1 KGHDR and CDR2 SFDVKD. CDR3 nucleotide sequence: TGTGCCACCAGTGGGGGGACAGATACGCAGTATTTT. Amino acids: CATSGGTDTQYF.

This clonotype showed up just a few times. CDR3 residues: CSAREWRGAPTEAFF. The CDR3 coding sequence is TGCAGTGCTAGAGAATGGAGGGGGGCGCCCACTGAAGCTTTCTTT. This chain uses TRBV20-1 with TRBJ1-1, with a tentative D call TRBD1 (6 bases). The CDR3 is made up of 15 amino acids. The germline V and J ends were trimmed by 0 bases and 4 bases, with 15 bases remaining between them. Germline lookup yields CDR1 DFQATT and CDR2 SNEGSKA (reference sequence).

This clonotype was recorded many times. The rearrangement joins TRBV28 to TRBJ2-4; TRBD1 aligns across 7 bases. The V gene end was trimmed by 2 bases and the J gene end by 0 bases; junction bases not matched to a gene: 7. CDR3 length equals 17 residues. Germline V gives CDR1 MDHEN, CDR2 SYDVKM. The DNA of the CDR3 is TGTGCCAGCAGTTTAATGGGGGACAGTAGAGCCAAAAACATTCAGTACTTC. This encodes CASSLMGDSRAKNIQYF.

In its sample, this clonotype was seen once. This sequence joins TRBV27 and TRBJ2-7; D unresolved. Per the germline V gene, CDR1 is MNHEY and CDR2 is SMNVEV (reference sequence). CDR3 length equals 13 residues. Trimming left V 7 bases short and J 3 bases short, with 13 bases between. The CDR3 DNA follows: TGTGCCAGCATGGCCCCGGGTTTCTACGAGCAGTACTTC. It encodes CASMAPGFYEQYF.